This T cell receptor beta chain was captured in a study of blood T cell repertoires in COVID-19. At the level of the study: T cells, B-cell-depleted T cells, or PBMCs supplied cDNA or gDNA.

In the original analysis: Amplification of reference gene primers was used by the study to estimate nucleated cell counts. Sequencing used immunoSEQ multiplex PCR; TCRdb keeps in-frame clones, though not all of them. V and J calls and clone size are those listed in that table; D and trimming were worked out from the DNA. Of tens of thousands of clones in the sample, approximately 78% are singletons; the top ten hold 13% to 15%. This CDR3 comprises 16 residues. V lost 4 bases, J lost 5 bases, and 20 bases lay in between. Germline V gene lookup returns CDR1 MGHDK and CDR2 SYGVNS. This sequence joins TRBV25-1 and TRBJ2-5; a possible D gene is TRBD2 (7 bases). This TCR was sampled from a human donor with acute or convalescent COVID-19. The donor label of this sample is uncertain. Sequenced sample: peripheral blood. The CDR3: CASSGRGGAFRETQYF. The CDR3 nucleotides read TGTGCCAGCAGTGGGCGAGGGGGGGCGTTTCGGGAGACCCAGTACTTC.